The T cell receptor beta chain under discussion was sequenced for a study of cytomegalovirus exposure and HLA in healthy donors. Germline V CDR1 and CDR2: KGHSH, LQKENI. V lost 3 bases and J lost 4; bases outside the gene matches: 9. The length of the CDR3 is 16 residues. PCR primers comprised 60 Vbeta and 13 Jbeta primers. Here immunoSEQ multiplex PCR was the method, and the copy in TCRdb shows in-frame clones only, minus some. The top ten clones hold roughly 1.9% of a sample with about 210,000 clones, roughly 85% of them seen once. The source is a male donor in good health and CMV-seronegative. The sequenced material came from PBMCs. The gene calls are TRBV18 and TRBJ1-1; 9 bases agree with TRBD1. The CDR3 sequence: CASSPLDRGSGTEAFF. Written as DNA, the CDR3 is TGTGCCAGCTCACCCCTCGACAGGGGGTCGGGCACTGAAGCTTTCTTT.